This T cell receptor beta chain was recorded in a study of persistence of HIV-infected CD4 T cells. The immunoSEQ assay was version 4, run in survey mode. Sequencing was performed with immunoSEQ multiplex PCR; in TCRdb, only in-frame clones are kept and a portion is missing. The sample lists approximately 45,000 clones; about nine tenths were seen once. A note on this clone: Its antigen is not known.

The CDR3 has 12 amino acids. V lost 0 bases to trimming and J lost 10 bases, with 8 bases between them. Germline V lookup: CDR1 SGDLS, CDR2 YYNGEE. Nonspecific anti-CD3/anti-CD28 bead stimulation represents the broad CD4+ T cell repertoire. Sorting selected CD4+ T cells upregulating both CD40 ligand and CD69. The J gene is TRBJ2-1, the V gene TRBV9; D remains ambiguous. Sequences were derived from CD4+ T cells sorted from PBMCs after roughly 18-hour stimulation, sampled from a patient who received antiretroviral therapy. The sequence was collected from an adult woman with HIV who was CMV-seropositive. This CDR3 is CASSVEVGEQFF. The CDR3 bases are TGTGCCAGCAGCGTAGAAGTTGGCGAGCAGTTCTTC. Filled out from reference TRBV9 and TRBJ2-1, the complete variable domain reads DSGVTQTPKHLITATGQRVTLRCSPRSGDLSVYWYQQSLDQGLQFLIQYYNGEERAKGNILERFSAQQFPDLHSELNLSSLELGDSALYFCASSVEVGEQFFGPGTRLTVL.